The 16 T cell receptor beta chains below all came from one sample that was sequenced in a study of cytomegalovirus exposure and HLA in healthy donors. Vbeta (60) and Jbeta (13) primers were used in the PCR. Only in-frame clones appear in the TCRdb table, and some are missing; sequencing was by immunoSEQ multiplex PCR. In the table there are some 160,000 clones, approximately 80% of which are singletons. Sequencing was performed on PBMCs. These receptors came from a young man in good health and CMV-seronegative.

The DNA of the CDR3 is TGTGCCAGCAGCGTAGCTACGGGCTCTGGGGCCAACGTCCTGACTTTC. This translates into CASSVATGSGANVLTF. This rearrangement joins TRBV9 to TRBJ2-6; D call uncertain. CDR3 length: 16 amino acids. The germline gives CDR1 SGDLS, CDR2 YYNGEE. The V end lost 0 bases, the J end lost 0 bases, and 7 bases lay between the germline ends.

The chain uses TRBV5-6 and TRBJ2-5; a weak D match, TRBD1 (6 bases). The germline V gene encodes CDR1 SGHDT and CDR2 YYEEEE. CDR3 size: 16 residues. Trimming left V 0 bases short and J 0 bases short, with 12 bases between. CDR3 nucleotide sequence: TGTGCCAGCAGCTTGGAAATTCGGGACAACCAAGAGACCCAGTACTTC. Amino acid sequence: CASSLEIRDNQETQYF.

CDR3 sequence: CASSWEGLGGETQYF. Written as DNA, the CDR3 is TGTGCCAGCAGCTGGGAGGGGCTAGGGGGTGAGACCCAGTACTTC. The genes are TRBV5-4 and TRBJ2-5; TRBD2 is a possible D gene (7 bases). Germline assignment: CDR1 SGHNT and CDR2 YYREEE (reference sequence). Trimming pared 3 bases from V and 5 bases from J, leaving 17 bases between. CDR3 length: 15 amino acids.

The chain carries TRBV29-1 and TRBJ2-1, with D possibly being TRBD2 (6 bases). Per the germline V gene, CDR1 is SQVTM and CDR2 is ANQGSEA. The CDR3 is made up of 12 amino acids. Between the trimmed V and J ends, which lost 7 bases and 3 bases, there was a span of 10 bases. CDR3 sequence (DNA): TGCAGCGAACTGACTAGCTACAATGAGCAGTTCTTC. Protein: CSELTSYNEQFF.

The chain links TRBV10-3 to TRBJ1-2; D is possibly TRBD1 (6 bases). Germline CDR1 ENHRY, CDR2 SYGVKD. The CDR3 is 14 residues long. Trimming cost V 2 bases and J 0 bases, with 7 bases left between them. The CDR3 DNA follows: TGTGCCATCAGTGAGAAGGGGGCTAACTATGGCTACACCTTC. It encodes CAISEKGANYGYTF.

This clone has just one count. The genes are TRBV2 and TRBJ1-1; 8 nucleotides align to TRBD1. The CDR3 length is 15 residues. J lost 1 base, V lost 11 bases, and 12 bases had no gene match. Germline CDR1 is SNHLY and CDR2 is FYNNEI. The CDR3 is CAEFSQGAGNTEAFF. The DNA for the CDR3 is TGTGCCGAATTCAGTCAGGGGGCGGGGAACACTGAAGCTTTCTTT.

This clone was picked up one time. The V call is TRBV6-1, the J call TRBJ1-2; no clear D gene. The V end lost 2 bases, the J end lost 2 bases, and 9 bases lay between the germline ends. In germline, CDR1 is MNHNS, CDR2 SASEGT. This CDR3 has 14 residues. In DNA form, the CDR3 reads TGTGCCAGCAGTGAAAGTAGCAAGAACTATGGCTACACCTTC. Translation: CASSESSKNYGYTF.

CDR3 DNA sequence: TGTGCCAGCAGCCCTGCGGGGAGCTCCTATAATTCACCCCTCCACTTT. This translates into CASSPAGSSYNSPLHF. J is TRBJ1-6 and V is TRBV7-2; no clear D gene. The CDR3 is made up of 16 amino acids. V lost 5 bases and J 0 bases, leaving 11 bases between the germline ends. Germline CDR1 reads SGHTA; CDR2 reads FQGNSA.

As DNA, the CDR3 is TGTGCCAGTAGTATAGCTGGGGCAGGTTCTCAAGAGACCCAGTACTTC. The encoded protein is CASSIAGAGSQETQYF. This chain links TRBV19 with TRBJ2-5; TRBD1 might be the D (5 bases). This CDR3 is built from 16 residues. CDR1 LNHDA and CDR2 SQIVND come from the germline V gene (reference sequence). Trimming stripped 1 base from V and 2 bases from J, with 14 bases between.

The rearrangement links TRBV5-6 to TRBJ2-3; 9 positions agree with TRBD2. The CDR3 covers 16 residues. The junction had 6 bases not matched to a gene; V was cut back by 0 bases and J by 4 bases. CDR1 SGHDT and CDR2 YYEEEE come from the germline V gene. Here the CDR3 reads CASSLVGGGVADTQYF. The CDR3 DNA is TGTGCCAGCAGCTTGGTGGGCGGGGGGGTTGCAGATACGCAGTATTTT.

The gene calls are TRBV7-6 and TRBJ2-7; 9 positions agree with TRBD2. With V trimmed by 5 bases and J by 2 bases, 10 bases remained unmatched. The CDR3 extends over 16 amino acids. CDR1 is SGHVS and CDR2 is FNYEAQ in the germline V gene. The CDR3 reads CASSRGAGGGTYEQYF. The DNA of the CDR3 is TGTGCCAGCAGCCGAGGAGCGGGGGGAGGGACCTACGAGCAGTACTTC.

The V and J genes are TRBV5-1 and TRBJ2-6, with D perhaps TRBD2 (5 bases). V shed 0 bases and J shed 2 bases, with 9 bases lying between them. The V gene's germline CDR1 is SGHRS and CDR2 YFSETQ. The CDR3 covers 16 residues. CDR3 coding DNA: TGCGCCAGCAGCTTGGCCGGGGTGGCTGGGGCCAACGTCCTGACTTTC. Encoded protein: CASSLAGVAGANVLTF.

This chain links TRBV15 with TRBJ1-1; D is ambiguous. Germline assignment: CDR1 LNHNV and CDR2 YYDKDF (reference sequence). The germline V and J ends were trimmed by 4 bases and 2 bases, with 14 bases remaining between them. The CDR3 extends over 15 amino acids. The CDR3 coding sequence is TGTGCCACCAGCACATCGTTTTCGGTTAACACTGAAGCTTTCTTT. Protein sequence: CATSTSFSVNTEAFF.

This clone was seen once. The V call is TRBV4-1, the J call TRBJ1-5; D ambiguous. The CDR3 loop spans 14 amino acids. Trimming removed 4 bases from V and 4 bases from J, with 11 bases in between. Germline CDR1 is MGHRA and CDR2 is YSYEKL. This chain's CDR3 is CASSRSGGNQPQHF. The DNA for the CDR3 is TGCGCCAGCAGCCGAAGCGGCGGGAATCAGCCCCAGCATTTT.

The chain has TRBV29-1 and TRBJ2-1; possibly TRBD1 for D (5 bases). The CDR3 sequence is 12 residues long. In germline, CDR1 is SQVTM, CDR2 ANQGSEA. Deletions cut 0 bases from V and 8 bases from J, with 8 bases between. The CDR3 nucleotides are TGCAGCGTTGAAGAGGGGCCTCATGAGCAGTTCTTC. Translation: CSVEEGPHEQFF.

The rearrangement links TRBV7-9 to TRBJ2-2, with a tentative D call TRBD1 (6 bases). V gave up 2 bases and J gave up 4 bases, with 20 bases separating them. Germline CDR1 and CDR2: SEHNR and FQNEAQ (reference sequence). The CDR3 runs 18 residues. The CDR3 here is CASSLSPDWWGRTGELFF. Here the CDR3 DNA reads TGTGCCAGCAGCTTATCCCCCGACTGGTGGGGGCGCACCGGGGAGCTGTTTTTT.